Listed here are 14 T cell receptor beta chains from one sample, sequenced in a study of blood T cell repertoires in COVID-19. Data came from immunoSEQ multiplex PCR; TCRdb stores just in-frame clones and leaves some out. The sample shows 95,000 to 150,000 clones, approximately 87% of them seen only once. Material for sequencing was peripheral blood. The receptors shown here come from a man aged 55 to 70 with acute or convalescent COVID-19.

This chain uses TRBV6-1 with TRBJ1-3; D possibly corresponds to TRBD1 (6 bases). Germline V lookup: CDR1 MNHNS, CDR2 SASEGT. The CDR3 loop spans 15 amino acids. Deletions cut 3 bases from V and 0 bases from J, with 9 bases between. CDR3 protein: CASSEQGSSGNTIYF. The DNA of the CDR3 is TGTGCCAGCAGTGAGCAGGGGAGCTCTGGAAACACCATATATTTT.

This chain connects TRBV5-1 to TRBJ2-5, with 7 bases lining up with TRBD2. CDR1 is SGHRS and CDR2 is YFSETQ in the germline V gene. V was clipped by 4 bases and J by 4 bases; unmatched bases: 13. The CDR3 spans 16 residues. The CDR3, as DNA: TGCGCCAGCAGCCCGACAAGTTGGGAGGGCGGAGAGACCCAGTACTTC. This translates into CASSPTSWEGGETQYF.

The chain recombines TRBV7-8 with TRBJ2-7, with 10 positions matching TRBD2. The germline CDR1 and CDR2 sequences are SGHVS and FQNEAQ. The CDR3 consists of 18 residues. V dropped 1 base and J dropped 0; count of bases not matched to a gene: 9. The CDR3 nucleotides are TGTGCCAGCAGCTTAGAGGTCCCTAGCGGGAGTACCTCCTACGAGCAGTACTTC. Protein: CASSLEVPSGSTSYEQYF.

J is TRBJ2-3 and V is TRBV7-9; 7 bases map to TRBD1. The ends lost 5 bases at V and 2 bases at J; junction bases unmatched: 7. The germline gives CDR1 SEHNR, CDR2 FQNEAQ (reference sequence). The CDR3 is made up of 15 amino acids. The CDR3 DNA follows: TGTGCCAGCAGCAGAAGACAGGGCGCCACAGATACGCAGTATTTT. Translation: CASSRRQGATDTQYF.

The chain employs TRBV7-2 and TRBJ2-7; D remains ambiguous. Germline loops: CDR1 SGHTA, CDR2 FQGNSA. The CDR3 covers 14 residues. V gave up 2 bases and J gave up 4 bases, with 12 bases separating them. The CDR3 DNA follows: TGTGCCAGCAGCTTAAAGCTGGGCGCTTACGAGCAGTACTTC. It encodes CASSLKLGAYEQYF.

The V call is TRBV4-2, the J call TRBJ2-3, with TRBD1 matching 9 bases. CDR1 is LGHNA, CDR2 YNFKEQ, per germline. Unmatched junction bases numbered 5, after V lost 4 bases and J lost 0 bases. There are 16 residues in the CDR3. The CDR3 region is CASSLWGQGSTDTQYF. CDR3 nucleotides: TGTGCCAGCAGCCTTTGGGGACAGGGAAGCACAGATACGCAGTATTTT.

V gene TRBV2 combines with J gene TRBJ2-7; possible D gene TRBD2, 7 bases. V was shortened by 1 base and J by 5 bases, with 12 bases between the two germline ends. CDR3 length: 14 amino acids. CDR1 is SNHLY and CDR2 is FYNNEI in the germline V gene. In nucleotides, the CDR3 is TGTGCCAGCAGTGAAGGTCAAGGGGGGGACGAGCAGTACTTC. It codes for CASSEGQGGDEQYF.

V usage is TRBV9 and J usage is TRBJ2-5, with TRBD2 matching over 8 bases. J was trimmed by 1 base and V by 4 bases; bases with no gene match: 9. The V gene's germline CDR1 is SGDLS and CDR2 YYNGEE. The CDR3 extends over 16 amino acids. The CDR3, as DNA: TGTGCCAGCAGCCCGGGGGGGGCAGTCACCCAAGAGACCCAGTACTTC. Protein product: CASSPGGAVTQETQYF.

The chain employs TRBV3-1 (or the pseudogene TRBV3-2) and TRBJ1-3; D remains ambiguous. V shed 5 bases and J shed 2 bases, with 16 bases lying between them. This CDR3 region has 16 residues. CDR1 is LGHDT and CDR2 is YNNKEL in the germline V gene (reference sequence). The CDR3 bases are TGTGCCAGCAGCTCCTCAGGTGGTTTCGCTGGAAACACCATATATTTT. It translates to CASSSSGGFAGNTIYF.

The chain has TRBV7-3 and TRBJ2-6; 7 positions agree with TRBD1. V shed 5 bases, J shed 4 bases, and the junction held 5 bases outside the gene matches. CDR3 length: 15 residues. CDR1 is SGHTA, CDR2 FQGTGA, per germline. In DNA, the CDR3 is TGTGCCAGCAGCGAAACAGGGGACGGGGCCAACGTCCTGACTTTC. This translates into CASSETGDGANVLTF.

This clone occurred once. The chain is built from TRBV19 and TRBJ2-6; D call uncertain. This CDR3 region has 14 residues. V lost 4 bases and J lost 6, with 10 bases in between. The V gene's germline CDR1 is LNHDA and CDR2 SQIVND (reference sequence). As DNA, the CDR3 is TGTGCCAGTAGTACCGGGTTGAAGGCCAACGTCCTGACTTTC. It codes for CASSTGLKANVLTF.

The CDR3 coding sequence is TGTGCCAGCGAAAGCGGGATGAGCTCCTACGAGCAGTACTTC. This codes for CASESGMSSYEQYF. J is TRBJ2-7 and V is TRBV28; 7 bases map to TRBD2. Germline loops: CDR1 MDHEN, CDR2 SYDVKM. CDR3 size: 14 residues. The V and J ends lost 8 bases and 0 bases, in that order; junction bases with no gene match: 7.

This clone has only a few counts. The chain carries TRBV6-4 and TRBJ1-2; 9 bases match TRBD1. The CDR3 spans 15 residues. The germline V gene encodes CDR1 MRHNA and CDR2 SNTAGT. J was trimmed by 3 bases and V by 2 bases; bases with no gene match: 4. CDR3 loop: CASSDPGQGHYGYTF. In nucleotides, the CDR3 is TGTGCCAGCAGTGACCCGGGACAGGGTCACTATGGCTACACCTTC.

V gene TRBV9 combines with J gene TRBJ1-4; possibly TRBD1 for D (5 bases). Per the germline V gene, CDR1 is SGDLS and CDR2 is YYNGEE. The CDR3 runs to 16 residues. The V gene lost 0 bases and the J gene lost 5 bases, with 14 bases spanning the gap. For the CDR3, the DNA is TGTGCCAGCAGCGTAGCGGGGGGAGGGAGAAATGAAAAACTGTTTTTT. This encodes CASSVAGGGRNEKLFF.